This TCR beta chain is drawn from a study of CD8 T cells in Susac syndrome. With 5 bases clipped from V and 8 bases from J, the junction kept 2 bases outside the gene matches. Per germline, CDR1 KGHDR and CDR2 SFDVKD. CDR3 length: 11 residues. Random-hexamer reverse transcription was applied to roughly 0.45 to 1 ug RNA. TCRdb reprocessed the immunoSEQ multiplex PCR reads via MiXCR and lists one record per CDR3 protein. The data show some 150,000 distinct CDR3 sequences, approximately 93% seen once. V and J are TRBV24-1 and TRBJ2-7; TRBD1 agrees at 7 bases. This TCR came from a human donor in good health. The specimen sequenced was CD4+ T cells from PBMCs. The CDR3 spells CATSAGQQQYF. The CDR3 nucleotides are TGTGCCACCAGTGCGGGACAGCAGCAGTACTTC.